The 2 T cell receptor beta chains given below trace back to one sample, sequenced in a study of identical twins. TCRdb processed the 5' RACE reads anew with MiXCR; each CDR3 protein has one entry. The sample lists under 250,000 distinct CDR3 sequences, about 7.5% seen once, with 1.9% in the top ten. This same sample was also taken into another study, of yellow fever vaccine responses in identical twins.

Sequencing was done on a sample of memory (CD45RO+) T cells sorted from blood. These receptors were obtained from a woman under 30 in good health.

This chain connects TRBV11-3 to TRBJ2-5, with 16 positions matching TRBD2. This CDR3 comprises 17 residues. V dropped 6 bases and J dropped 5; count of bases not matched to a gene: 9. Germline lookup yields CDR1 SGHNT and CDR2 YENEEA. The DNA of the CDR3 is TGTGCCAGCAGTCCCGGGACTAGCGGGGGGGCGCCGGAGACCCAGTACTTC. It yields the protein CASSPGTSGGAPETQYF. Full variable domain (remainder filled in from reference TRBV11-3 and TRBJ2-5): EAGVVQSPRYKIIEKKQPVAFWCNPISGHNTLYWYLQNLGQGPELLIRYENEEAVDDSQLPKDRFSAERLKGVDSTLKIQPAELGDSAVYLCASSPGTSGGAPETQYFGPGTRLLVL.

This clonotype came up many times. The J gene is TRBJ2-3, the V gene TRBV4-3, with D maybe TRBD2 (5 bases). CDR3 length: 16 residues. Between the trimmed V and J ends, which lost 1 base and 1 base, there was a span of 12 bases. CDR1 and CDR2 from the germline V gene are LGHNA and YSLEER. The CDR3, as DNA: TGCGCCAGCAGCCAAGGGAGTCCAGCGGGCACAGATACGCAGTATTTT. Translation: CASSQGSPAGTDTQYF.